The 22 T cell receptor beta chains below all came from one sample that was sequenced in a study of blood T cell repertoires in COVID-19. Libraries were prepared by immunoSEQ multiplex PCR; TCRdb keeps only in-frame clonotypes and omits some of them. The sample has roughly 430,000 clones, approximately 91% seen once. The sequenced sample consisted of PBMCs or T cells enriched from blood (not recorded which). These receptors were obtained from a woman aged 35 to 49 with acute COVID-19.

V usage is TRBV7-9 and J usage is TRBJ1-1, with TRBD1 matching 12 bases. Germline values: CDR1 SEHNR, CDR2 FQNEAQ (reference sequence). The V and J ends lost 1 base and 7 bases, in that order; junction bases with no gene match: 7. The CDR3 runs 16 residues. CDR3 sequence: CASSLGGTGGSSEAFF. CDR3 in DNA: TGTGCCAGCAGCTTAGGAGGGACAGGGGGCTCGAGTGAAGCTTTCTTT.

The CDR3 region is CASSYRLGGPPETQYF. The CDR3, as DNA: TGTGCCAGCAGTTATCGATTGGGGGGGCCCCCAGAGACCCAGTACTTC. The chain combines TRBV6-5 with TRBJ2-5, with D possibly being TRBD2 (7 bases). The CDR3 is made up of 16 amino acids. Deletions cut 3 bases from V and 4 bases from J, with 18 bases between. CDR1 MNHEY and CDR2 SVGAGI come from the germline V gene.

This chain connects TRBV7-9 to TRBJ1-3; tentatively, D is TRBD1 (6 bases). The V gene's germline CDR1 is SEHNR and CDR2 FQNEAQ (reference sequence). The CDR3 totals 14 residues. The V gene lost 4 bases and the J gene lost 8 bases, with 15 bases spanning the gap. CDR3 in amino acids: CASSSERGRDTIYF. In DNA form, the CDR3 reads TGTGCCAGCAGCTCGGAAAGGGGGAGAGACACCATATATTTT.

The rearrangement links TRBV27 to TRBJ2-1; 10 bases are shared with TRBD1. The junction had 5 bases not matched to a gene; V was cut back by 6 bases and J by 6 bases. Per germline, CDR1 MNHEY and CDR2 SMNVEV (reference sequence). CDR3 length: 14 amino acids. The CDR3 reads CASRSGTGVNEQFF. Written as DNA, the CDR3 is TGTGCCAGCAGGTCCGGGACAGGGGTCAATGAGCAGTTCTTC.

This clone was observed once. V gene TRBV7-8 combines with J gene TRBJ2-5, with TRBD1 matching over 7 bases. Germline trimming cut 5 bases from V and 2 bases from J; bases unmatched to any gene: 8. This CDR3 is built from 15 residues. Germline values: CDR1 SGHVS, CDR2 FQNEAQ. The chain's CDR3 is CASSPGTVKQETQYF. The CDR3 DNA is TGTGCCAGCAGCCCAGGGACAGTCAAACAAGAGACCCAGTACTTC.

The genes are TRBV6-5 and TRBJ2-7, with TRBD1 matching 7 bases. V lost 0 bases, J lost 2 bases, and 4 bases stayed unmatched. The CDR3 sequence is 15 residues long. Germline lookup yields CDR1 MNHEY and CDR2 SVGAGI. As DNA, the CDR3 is TGTGCCAGCAGTTACTCGAGGCAGGGGGCCTACGAGCAGTACTTC. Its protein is CASSYSRQGAYEQYF.

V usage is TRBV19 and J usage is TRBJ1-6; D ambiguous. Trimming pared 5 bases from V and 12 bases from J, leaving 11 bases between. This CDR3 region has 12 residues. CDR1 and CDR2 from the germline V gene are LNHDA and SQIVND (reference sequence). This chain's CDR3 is CASSLLTGPLHF. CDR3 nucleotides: TGTGCCAGTAGTCTTCTTACGGGACCCCTCCACTTT.

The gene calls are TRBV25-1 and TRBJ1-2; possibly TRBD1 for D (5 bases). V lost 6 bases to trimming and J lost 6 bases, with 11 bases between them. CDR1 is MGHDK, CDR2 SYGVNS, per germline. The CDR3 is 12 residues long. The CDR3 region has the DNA TGTGCCAGCAGGGGGACTATTGATGGCTACACCTTC. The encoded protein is CASRGTIDGYTF.

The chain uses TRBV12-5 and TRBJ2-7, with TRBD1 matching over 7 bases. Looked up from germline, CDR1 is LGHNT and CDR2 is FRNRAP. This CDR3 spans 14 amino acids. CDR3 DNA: TGTGCCTCGGGAAAGACAGGGATTCCCTACGAGCAGTACTTC. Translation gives CASGKTGIPYEQYF.

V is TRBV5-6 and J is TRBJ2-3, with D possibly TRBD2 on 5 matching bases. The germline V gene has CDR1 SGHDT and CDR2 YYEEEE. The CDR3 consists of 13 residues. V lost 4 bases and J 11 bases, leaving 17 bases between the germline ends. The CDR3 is CASSVERGRGQYF. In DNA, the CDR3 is TGTGCCAGCAGCGTAGAACGGGGTCGAGGGCAGTATTTT.

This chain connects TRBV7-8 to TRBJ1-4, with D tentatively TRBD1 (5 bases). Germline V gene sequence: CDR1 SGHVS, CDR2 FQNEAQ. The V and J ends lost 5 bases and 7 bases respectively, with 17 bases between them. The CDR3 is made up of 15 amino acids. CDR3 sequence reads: CASSPRDFSREKLFF. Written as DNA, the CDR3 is TGTGCCAGCAGCCCCCGGGACTTTTCCCGTGAAAAACTGTTTTTT.

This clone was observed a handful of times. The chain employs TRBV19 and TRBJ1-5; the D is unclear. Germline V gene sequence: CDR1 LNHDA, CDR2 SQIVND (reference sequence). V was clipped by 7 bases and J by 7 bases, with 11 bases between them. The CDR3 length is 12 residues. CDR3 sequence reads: CASTEGFQPQHF. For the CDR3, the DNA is TGTGCCAGTACCGAGGGATTCCAGCCCCAGCATTTT.

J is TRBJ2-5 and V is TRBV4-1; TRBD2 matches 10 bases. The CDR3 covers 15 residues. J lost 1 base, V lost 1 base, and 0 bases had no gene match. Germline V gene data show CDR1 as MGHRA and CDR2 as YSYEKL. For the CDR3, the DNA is TGCGCCAGCAGCCAAGTAGCGGGGGGCCAAGAGACCCAGTACTTC. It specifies CASSQVAGGQETQYF.

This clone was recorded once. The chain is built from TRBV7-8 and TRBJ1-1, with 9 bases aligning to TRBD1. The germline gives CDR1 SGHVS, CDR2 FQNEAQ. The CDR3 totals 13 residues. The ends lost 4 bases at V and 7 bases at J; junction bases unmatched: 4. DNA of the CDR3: TGTGCCAGCAGCTGGACAGGGGTGGGTGAAGCTTTCTTT. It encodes CASSWTGVGEAFF.

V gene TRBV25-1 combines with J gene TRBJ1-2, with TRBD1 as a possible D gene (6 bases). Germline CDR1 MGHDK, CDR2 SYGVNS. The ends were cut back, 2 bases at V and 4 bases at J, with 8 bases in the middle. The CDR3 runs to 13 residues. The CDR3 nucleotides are TGTGCCAGCAGTGAAAGGGGGGGCTATGGCTACACCTTC. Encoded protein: CASSERGGYGYTF.

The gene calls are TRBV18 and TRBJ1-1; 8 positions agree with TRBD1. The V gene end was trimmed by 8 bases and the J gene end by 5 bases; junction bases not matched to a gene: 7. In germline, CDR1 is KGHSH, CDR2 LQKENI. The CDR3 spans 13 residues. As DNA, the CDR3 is TGTGCCAGCACTTTTGACAGGGGAACTGAAGCTTTCTTT. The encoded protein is CASTFDRGTEAFF.

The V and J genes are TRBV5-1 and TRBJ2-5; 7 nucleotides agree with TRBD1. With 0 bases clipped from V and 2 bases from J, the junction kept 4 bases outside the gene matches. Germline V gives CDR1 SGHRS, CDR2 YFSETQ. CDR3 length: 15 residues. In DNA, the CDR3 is TGCGCCAGCAGCTTGGACAGGGGCGTTCAAGAGACCCAGTACTTC. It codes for CASSLDRGVQETQYF. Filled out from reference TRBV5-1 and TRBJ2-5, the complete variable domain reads KAGVTQTPRYLIKTRGQQVTLSCSPISGHRSVSWYQQTPGQGLQFLFEYFSETQRNKGNFPGRFSGRQFSNSRSEMNVSTLELGDSALYLCASSLDRGVQETQYFGPGTRLLVL.

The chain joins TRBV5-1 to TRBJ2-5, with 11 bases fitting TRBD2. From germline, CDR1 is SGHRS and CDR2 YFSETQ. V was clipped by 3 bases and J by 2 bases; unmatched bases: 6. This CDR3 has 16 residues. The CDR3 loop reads CASSSQRLAGQETQYF. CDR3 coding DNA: TGCGCCAGCAGCTCGCAGCGACTAGCGGGGCAAGAGACCCAGTACTTC.

This chain's CDR3 is CASSQGGSSSYNSPLHF. Here the CDR3 DNA reads TGTGCCAGCAGCCAGGGAGGGTCGAGCTCCTATAATTCACCCCTCCACTTT. The chain joins TRBV5-5 to TRBJ1-6; D is perhaps TRBD1 (5 bases). The germline V gene has CDR1 SGHKS and CDR2 YYEKEE (reference sequence). This CDR3 spans 17 amino acids. Trimming removed 4 bases from V and 0 bases from J, with 14 bases in between.

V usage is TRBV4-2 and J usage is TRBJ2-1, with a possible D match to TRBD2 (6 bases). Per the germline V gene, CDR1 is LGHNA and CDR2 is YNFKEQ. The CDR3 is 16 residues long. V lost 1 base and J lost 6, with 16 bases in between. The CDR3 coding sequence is TGTGCCAGCAGCCAAGGAGGGTTGGCGGGGATCAATGAGCAGTTCTTC. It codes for CASSQGGLAGINEQFF.

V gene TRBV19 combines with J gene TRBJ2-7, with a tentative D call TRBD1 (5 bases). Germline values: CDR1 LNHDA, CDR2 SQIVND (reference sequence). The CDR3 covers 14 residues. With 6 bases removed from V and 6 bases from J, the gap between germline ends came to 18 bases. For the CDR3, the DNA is TGTGCCAGTAGAGGGGCCCCGGGCACAGCCGAGCAGTACTTC. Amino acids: CASRGAPGTAEQYF.

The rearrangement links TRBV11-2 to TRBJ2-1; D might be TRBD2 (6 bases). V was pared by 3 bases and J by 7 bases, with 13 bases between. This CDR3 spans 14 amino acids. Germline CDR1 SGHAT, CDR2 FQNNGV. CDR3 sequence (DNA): TGTGCCAGCAGCTTCGCGGGAACGGGGAATGAGCAGTTCTTC. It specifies CASSFAGTGNEQFF.